These 30 T cell receptor beta chains were sequenced from one sample in a study of cytomegalovirus exposure and HLA in healthy donors. Primers for the PCR totalled 60 Vbeta and 13 Jbeta. The method was immunoSEQ multiplex PCR; TCRdb's version includes in-frame clones alone and lacks a portion of them. The table lists roughly 120,000 clones, approximately 78% of them singletons. The sequencing input was PBMCs. These receptors were obtained from a middle-aged man in good health and CMV-seronegative.

The chain uses TRBV5-1 and TRBJ1-1; TRBD1 agrees at 11 bases. Germline CDR1 is SGHRS and CDR2 is YFSETQ. CDR3 length: 15 amino acids. J was trimmed by 3 bases and V by 4 bases; bases with no gene match: 5. CDR3 region: CASSPGGQGDTEAFF. The CDR3 DNA follows: TGCGCCAGCAGCCCGGGGGGACAGGGGGACACTGAAGCTTTCTTT.

As to this clone: Germline and junction disagree at one end, which may indicate a read error. V gene TRBV7-9 combines with J gene TRBJ2-7; 9 bases are a match to TRBD1. Germline V CDR1 and CDR2: SEHNR, FQNEAQ (reference sequence). The CDR3 covers 15 residues. Here the CDR3 DNA reads TGTTCCAGCAGCCAAAACAGGGGGCCCCTGGGGGAGCAGTACTTC. It is translated as CSSSQNRGPLGEQYF.

The rearrangement joins TRBV27 to TRBJ2-1; D gene uncertain. V was cut by 2 bases and J by 8 bases, with 10 bases left in between. There are 13 residues in the CDR3. CDR1 and CDR2 from the germline V gene are MNHEY and SMNVEV (reference sequence). The CDR3 DNA sequence: TGTGCCAGCAGTTTACGTGTTGTCTATGAGCAGTTCTTC. It translates to CASSLRVVYEQFF.

V gene TRBV2 combines with J gene TRBJ1-2; no clear D. Trimming removed 3 bases from V and 3 bases from J, with 14 bases in between. Germline V gene lookup returns CDR1 SNHLY and CDR2 FYNNEI. This CDR3 contains 15 residues. For the CDR3, the DNA is TGTGCCAGCAGTGAGGGCAGTGCGCAATACTATGGCTACACCTTC. Its protein is CASSEGSAQYYGYTF.

This clone has a single count. The chain carries TRBV7-6 and TRBJ2-2, with D possibly being TRBD1 (5 bases). Looked up from germline, CDR1 is SGHVS and CDR2 is FNYEAQ. V was clipped by 5 bases and J by 0 bases, with 13 bases between them. The CDR3 has 16 amino acids. CDR3 in DNA: TGTGCCAGCAGCGAGACAGTGAACCCGAACACCGGGGAGCTGTTTTTT. Translated: CASSETVNPNTGELFF.

CDR3: CASSPTYSYEQYF. The CDR3 bases are TGTGCCAGCAGTCCAACTTATTCCTACGAGCAGTACTTC. The J gene is TRBJ2-7, the V gene TRBV6-6; D unclear. The CDR3 covers 13 residues. The V gene lost 5 bases and the J gene lost 1 base, with 9 bases spanning the gap. Germline-derived CDR1 and CDR2 are MNHNY and SVGAGI (reference sequence).

The chain uses TRBV28 and TRBJ2-3; 15 bases fit TRBD2. Looked up from germline, CDR1 is MDHEN and CDR2 is SYDVKM. The CDR3 consists of 21 residues. V dropped 4 bases and J dropped 1; count of bases not matched to a gene: 15. The CDR3 nucleotides read TGTGCCAGCAGTTGTGGACTAGCGGGGGGGTACATGTCAGTGTGCACAGATACGCAGTATTTT. This gives the protein CASSCGLAGGYMSVCTDTQYF.

V is TRBV7-9 and J is TRBJ1-2; D is uncertain. Germline CDR1 SEHNR, CDR2 FQNEAQ (reference sequence). The CDR3 loop spans 16 amino acids. V lost 5 bases and J lost 2, with 18 bases in between. The CDR3 sequence: CASSPASGMSNYGYTF. The CDR3 DNA is TGTGCCAGCAGCCCTGCCTCCGGGATGTCGAACTATGGCTACACCTTC.

The J gene is TRBJ2-2, the V gene TRBV2; D may be TRBD1 (5 bases). V lost 6 bases to trimming and J lost 1 base, with 12 bases between them. The germline gives CDR1 SNHLY, CDR2 FYNNEI. CDR3 length: 15 residues. For the CDR3, the DNA is TGTGCCAGCAGGGTCCAGGGATTGAACACCGGGGAGCTGTTTTTT. It specifies CASRVQGLNTGELFF.

V gene TRBV29-1 combines with J gene TRBJ2-7; D is unclear. CDR3 length: 11 amino acids. The V gene's germline CDR1 is SQVTM and CDR2 ANQGSEA. Deletions cut 7 bases from V and 4 bases from J, with 11 bases between. DNA of the CDR3: TGCAGCGCCCGGGTTGTATACGAGCAGTACTTC. This encodes CSARVVYEQYF.

This sequence joins TRBV5-5 and TRBJ2-7; TRBD1 agrees at 8 bases. V was pared by 0 bases and J by 4 bases, with 6 bases of the junction left unmatched. The CDR3 consists of 15 residues. Per germline, CDR1 SGHKS and CDR2 YYEKEE (reference sequence). CDR3 loop: CASSLARGLGYEQYF. The CDR3 DNA reads as TGTGCCAGCAGCTTGGCCAGGGGGCTAGGGTACGAGCAGTACTTC.

The rearrangement joins TRBV28 to TRBJ1-4, with D possibly being TRBD1 (6 bases). CDR1 is MDHEN and CDR2 is SYDVKM in the germline V gene. Trimming cost V 10 bases and J 6 bases, with 18 bases left between them. The CDR3 is made up of 14 amino acids. CDR3 sequence reads: CATAGARGDEKLFF. The DNA of the CDR3 is TGTGCCACCGCAGGGGCAAGAGGTGATGAAAAACTGTTTTTT.

The chain has TRBV5-5 and TRBJ2-5; perhaps TRBD1 as D (6 bases). Germline V CDR1 and CDR2: SGHKS, YYEKEE (reference sequence). Trimming took 6 bases from V and 5 from J, leaving 17 bases between them. CDR3 length: 14 amino acids. CDR3 protein: CASTSRGGWETQYF. The DNA for the CDR3 is TGTGCCAGCACGAGCAGGGGTGGTTGGGAGACCCAGTACTTC.

This clone was recorded once. This chain connects TRBV11-2 to TRBJ1-1, with D possibly being TRBD1 (5 bases). The CDR3 totals 13 residues. CDR1 and CDR2 (germline): SGHAT, FQNNGV. Trimming took off 4 bases at V and 2 bases at J, with 8 bases between the two ends. The CDR3 reads CASSYQGNTEAFF. The CDR3 DNA reads TGTGCCAGCAGCTACCAGGGCAACACTGAAGCTTTCTTT.

The V call is TRBV5-6, the J call TRBJ2-7; TRBD1 is a possible D gene (6 bases). CDR1 and CDR2 from the germline V gene are SGHDT and YYEEEE. The CDR3 spans 14 residues. The V end was cut by 0 bases, the J end by 5 bases, with 12 bases between. In nucleotides, the CDR3 is TGTGCCAGCAGCTTGGACAGGGTCTTCCACGAGCAGTACTTC. Its translation is CASSLDRVFHEQYF.

This sequence joins TRBV7-2 and TRBJ2-1, with TRBD2 matching over 13 bases. Per the germline V gene, CDR1 is SGHTA and CDR2 is FQGNSA. Trimming took 6 bases from V and 9 from J; bases not matched to a gene: 5. The length of the CDR3 is 14 residues. CDR3 protein: CASRAGTSGVEQFF. The CDR3 coding sequence is TGTGCCAGCAGAGCCGGGACTAGCGGGGTTGAGCAGTTCTTC.

The chain joins TRBV12-5 to TRBJ2-5, with 9 bases fitting TRBD1. The CDR3 sequence is 16 residues long. V lost 1 base to trimming and J lost 5 bases; unmatched junction nucleotides: 8. Germline values: CDR1 LGHNT, CDR2 FRNRAP. In DNA form, the CDR3 reads TGTGCTAGTGGTTTGGATCTGGACAGGGGAATCGAGACCCAGTACTTC. This codes for CASGLDLDRGIETQYF.

This clone was observed a single time. The chain recombines TRBV7-9 with TRBJ1-1, with 7 nucleotides matching TRBD1. The ends lost 5 bases at V and 6 bases at J; junction bases unmatched: 3. Germline V gene sequence: CDR1 SEHNR, CDR2 FQNEAQ (reference sequence). The CDR3 totals 12 residues. The CDR3 is CASSRGTAEAFF. Written as DNA, the CDR3 is TGTGCCAGCAGCCGCGGGACAGCTGAAGCTTTCTTT. The full variable domain, completed using reference TRBV7-9 and TRBJ1-1, is DTGVSQNPRHKITKRGQNVTFRCDPISEHNRLYWYRQTLGQGPEFLTYFQNEAQLEKSRLLSDRFSAERPKGSFSTLEIQRTEQGDSAMYLCASSRGTAEAFFGQGTRLTVV.

This chain connects TRBV7-9 to TRBJ2-7; a weak D match, TRBD2 (6 bases). The CDR3 runs to 12 residues. Trimming took 4 bases from V and 5 from J, leaving 9 bases between them. Looked up from germline, CDR1 is SEHNR and CDR2 is FQNEAQ (reference sequence). The DNA for the CDR3 is TGTGCCAGCAGCTCGAAGCGGGACGAGCAGTACTTC. The encoded protein is CASSSKRDEQYF.

CDR3 loop: CASSGRGAQETQYF. The CDR3 bases are TGTGCCAGCAGTGGGCGGGGGGCGCAAGAGACCCAGTACTTC. The chain joins TRBV6-5 to TRBJ2-5, with 8 bases that match TRBD2. Germline values: CDR1 MNHEY, CDR2 SVGAGI. The CDR3 is 14 amino acids. V lost 5 bases to trimming and J lost 2 bases; unmatched junction nucleotides: 4.

The chain uses TRBV13 and TRBJ1-3; D unclear. Trimming removed 7 bases at V and 4 bases at J, with 17 bases between. From germline, CDR1 is PRHDT and CDR2 FYEKMQ (reference sequence). The CDR3 is 15 residues long. CDR3 in DNA: TGTGCCAGCACCGAAGTCGGATCCAGGGGAAACACCATATATTTT. This sequence encodes CASTEVGSRGNTIYF.

The CDR3 reads CASSVDRGFNEQFF. The DNA for the CDR3 is TGTGCCAGCAGCGTGGACAGGGGGTTCAATGAGCAGTTCTTC. This chain joins TRBV9 and TRBJ2-1, with 10 bases matching TRBD1. With 2 bases clipped from V and 6 bases from J, the junction kept 2 bases outside the gene matches. CDR1 is SGDLS and CDR2 is YYNGEE in the germline V gene. This CDR3 has 14 amino acids.

This clone occurred a few times. The CDR3 is CASSLFGTPSEKLFF. The CDR3 nucleotides are TGTGCCAGCAGTTTATTTGGGACACCTAGTGAAAAACTGTTTTTT. The genes are TRBV27 and TRBJ1-4, with a possible D match to TRBD1 (6 bases). Trimming removed 1 base at V and 7 bases at J, with 13 bases between. The CDR3 runs to 15 residues. Looked up from germline, CDR1 is MNHEY and CDR2 is SMNVEV (reference sequence).

The chain has TRBV5-1 and TRBJ1-1; perhaps TRBD1 as D (6 bases). Germline V CDR1 and CDR2: SGHRS, YFSETQ. The V gene lost 4 bases and the J gene lost 1 base, with 11 bases spanning the gap. CDR3 length equals 14 residues. DNA for the CDR3: TGCGCCAGCAGCCCCCGACAGGAGAACACTGAAGCTTTCTTT. It specifies CASSPRQENTEAFF.

The chain uses TRBV4-1 and TRBJ1-2, with D unresolved. CDR1 is MGHRA and CDR2 is YSYEKL in the germline V gene. This CDR3 spans 13 amino acids. With 1 base removed from V and 5 bases from J, the gap between germline ends came to 8 bases. The CDR3 loop reads CASSQVPGYGYTF. CDR3 coding DNA: TGCGCCAGCAGCCAAGTGCCGGGATATGGCTACACCTTC.

The V and J genes are TRBV4-3 and TRBJ2-1; TRBD2 might be the D (5 bases). CDR1 is LGHNA, CDR2 YSLEER, per germline. The CDR3 covers 15 residues. The V end lost 1 base, the J end lost 6 bases, and 13 bases lay between the germline ends. The CDR3 bases are TGCGCCAGCAGCCAAGTCTCCGGGGTGATCAATGAGCAGTTCTTC. This translates into CASSQVSGVINEQFF.

The chain is built from TRBV7-8 and TRBJ1-2; perhaps TRBD1 as D (5 bases). CDR1 SGHVS and CDR2 FQNEAQ come from the germline V gene. Trimming left V 5 bases short and J 5 bases short, with 24 bases between. This CDR3 is built from 17 residues. The CDR3 DNA is TGTGCCAGCAGCACCGAACGGCCCGGGGGTGGACGGTATGGCTACACCTTC. Translation: CASSTERPGGGRYGYTF.

This chain uses TRBV7-9 with TRBJ2-5; the match to TRBD1 covers 9 bases. CDR1 is SEHNR and CDR2 is FQNEAQ in the germline V gene (reference sequence). The CDR3 loop spans 16 amino acids. Trimming at V came to 5 bases and at J to 7 bases, leaving 14 bases not matched to a gene. CDR3 protein: CASSAWDRAKRVTQYF. The CDR3 DNA is TGTGCCAGCAGCGCCTGGGACAGGGCAAAGAGGGTGACCCAGTACTTC.

The rearrangement uses TRBV29-1 and TRBJ2-3, with a weak D call TRBD1 (7 bases). There are 12 residues in the CDR3. The V end lost 6 bases, the J end lost 6 bases, and 13 bases lay between the germline ends. In germline, CDR1 is SQVTM, CDR2 ANQGSEA. The DNA for the CDR3 is TGCAGCGTAAGACAGGGAGGCGATACGCAGTATTTT. Translated: CSVRQGGDTQYF.

In its sample, this clone was seen a few times. V usage is TRBV9 and J usage is TRBJ2-7, with a possible D match to TRBD2 (5 bases). Germline V gene sequence: CDR1 SGDLS, CDR2 YYNGEE. Between the trimmed V and J ends, which lost 2 bases and 2 bases, there was a span of 8 bases. This CDR3 contains 13 residues. The CDR3 sequence: CASSVTEAYEQYF. The CDR3 DNA reads as TGTGCCAGCAGCGTTACGGAGGCCTACGAGCAGTACTTC. The whole variable domain, filled in from reference TRBV9 and TRBJ2-7, reads DSGVTQTPKHLITATGQRVTLRCSPRSGDLSVYWYQQSLDQGLQFLIQYYNGEERAKGNILERFSAQQFPDLHSELNLSSLELGDSALYFCASSVTEAYEQYFGPGTRLTVT.